The 2 T cell receptor beta chains reported below all come from one sample, sequenced in a study of blood T cell repertoires in COVID-19. Measured with immunoSEQ multiplex PCR; TCRdb has only the in-frame clones, and not every one. The sample carries more than 15,000 clones, approximately 80% recorded once. Sample: peripheral blood. These receptors all come from a man aged 55 to 70 with active or convalescent COVID-19.

This rearrangement joins TRBV6-2 or TRBV6-3 to TRBJ1-4, with a weak D call TRBD1 (5 bases). V lost 5 bases, J lost 4 bases, and 11 bases lay in between. CDR3 length: 14 amino acids. CDR1 and CDR2 from the germline V gene are MNHEY and SVGEGT. CDR3 in DNA: TGTGCCAGCAGTCCCCACGGGGGTAATGAAAAACTGTTTTTT. Protein: CASSPHGGNEKLFF.

V is TRBV11-1 and J is TRBJ2-7; D gene ambiguous. This CDR3 region has 14 residues. V dropped 1 base and J dropped 3 bases, with 10 bases sitting between them. In germline, CDR1 is SGHAT, CDR2 FQDESV (reference sequence). CDR3 DNA: TGTGCCAGCAGCTTAGGTGAAACCGGCTACGAGCAGTACTTC. This codes for CASSLGETGYEQYF.